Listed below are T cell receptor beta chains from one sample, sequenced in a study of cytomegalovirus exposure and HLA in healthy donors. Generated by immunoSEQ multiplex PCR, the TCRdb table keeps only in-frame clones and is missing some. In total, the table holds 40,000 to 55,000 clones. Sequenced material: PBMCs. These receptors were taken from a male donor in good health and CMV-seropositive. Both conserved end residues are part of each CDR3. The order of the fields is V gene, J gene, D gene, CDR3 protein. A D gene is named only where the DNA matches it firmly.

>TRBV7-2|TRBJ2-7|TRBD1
CASSRPGQGAYEQYF
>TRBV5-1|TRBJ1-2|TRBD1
CASSLGTGYGYTF
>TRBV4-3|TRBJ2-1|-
CASSQDWRGRDEQFF
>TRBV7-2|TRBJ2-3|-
CASSLQGGLSTDTQYF
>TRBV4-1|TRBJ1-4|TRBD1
CASSQGWQGAGEKLFF
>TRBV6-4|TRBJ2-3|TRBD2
CASSDGVGGGSTDTQYF
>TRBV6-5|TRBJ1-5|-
CASGAAGHSNQPQHF
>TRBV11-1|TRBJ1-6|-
CASSPLGDSPLHF
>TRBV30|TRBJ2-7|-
CAWSVVREQYF
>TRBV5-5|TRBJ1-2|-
CASSTGGQPFRYTF
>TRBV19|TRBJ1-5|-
CASSIFSQGNQPQHF
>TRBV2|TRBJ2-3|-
CASNSVSTDTQYF
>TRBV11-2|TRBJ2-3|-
CASSLGGGGTDTQYF
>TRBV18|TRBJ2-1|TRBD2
CASSREMGGFYNEQFF
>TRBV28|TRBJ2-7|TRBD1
CASSSQGSEQYF
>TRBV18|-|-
CASSPERRQYEQYF